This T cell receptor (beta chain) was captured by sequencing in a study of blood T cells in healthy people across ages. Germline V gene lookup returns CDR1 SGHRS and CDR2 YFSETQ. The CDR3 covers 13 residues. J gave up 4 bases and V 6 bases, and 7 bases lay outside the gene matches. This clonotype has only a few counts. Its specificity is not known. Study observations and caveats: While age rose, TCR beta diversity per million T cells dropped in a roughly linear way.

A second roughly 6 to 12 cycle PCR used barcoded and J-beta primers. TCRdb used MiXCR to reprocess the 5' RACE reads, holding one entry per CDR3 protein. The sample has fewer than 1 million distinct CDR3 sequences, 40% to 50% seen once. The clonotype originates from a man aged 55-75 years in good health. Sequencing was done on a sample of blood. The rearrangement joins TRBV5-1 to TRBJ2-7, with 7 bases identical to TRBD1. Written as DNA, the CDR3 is TGCGCCAGCATGGCCACAGGGGCGTACGAGCAGTACTTC. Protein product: CASMATGAYEQYF.